The sample holds a few counts of the clone carrying this T cell receptor beta chain. Its antigen is unidentified. One entry per CDR3 protein, called by TCRdb with MiXCR from the reads. The sample has a few hundred thousand distinct CDR3 sequences; roughly 42% are singletons. The data originate from a study of T cell repertoires in cytomegalovirus infection. Whole-study context: Peptides in the study included HLA-C-restricted and HLA-B-restricted CMV epitopes. The public TCR beta signatures pointed to both CMV infection and matching HLA type.

CDR1 and CDR2 (germline): LNHNV, YYDKDF (reference sequence). The CDR3 runs 14 residues. V shed 5 bases and J 5 bases; nucleotides not matched to a gene: 7. Sample: cultured PBMCs, taken from culture after CMV antigen stimulation. The V and J genes are TRBV15 and TRBJ1-1; TRBD1 agrees at 8 bases. This clonotype was obtained from a human donor in good health (CMV status not recorded). Some clones in this sample may be carry-over from other donors' samples. The CDR3 is CATSPRQGWTEAFF. The CDR3, as DNA: TGTGCCACCAGCCCCCGACAGGGGTGGACTGAAGCTTTCTTT.